One and the same sample provided the 20 T cell receptor beta chains below, sequenced in a study of blood T cell repertoires in COVID-19. Sequencing used immunoSEQ multiplex PCR; TCRdb keeps in-frame clones, though not all of them. The table lists about 110,000 clones, around 92% of them singletons. What was sequenced was peripheral blood. The receptors originated from a man aged 40-49 years with active or convalescent COVID-19.

The chain recombines TRBV29-1 with TRBJ1-5; 10 bases agree with TRBD1. The CDR3 spans 12 residues. Germline V gene lookup returns CDR1 SQVTM and CDR2 ANQGSEA. The J segment lost 7 bases and the V segment lost 6 bases, leaving 3 bases of the junction unmatched. The CDR3 sequence: CSVGTGDQPQHF. The CDR3 region has the DNA TGCAGCGTCGGGACAGGGGACCAGCCCCAGCATTTT.

V is TRBV3-1 (or the pseudogene TRBV3-2) and J is TRBJ2-3; TRBD2 matches 8 bases. CDR1 is LGHDT, CDR2 YNNKEL, per germline (reference sequence). The CDR3 loop spans 15 amino acids. With 5 bases clipped from V and 4 bases from J, the junction kept 8 bases outside the gene matches. The CDR3 DNA is TGTGCCAGCAGCACCAGCGGGAGTGGCGCAGATACGCAGTATTTT. As protein: CASSTSGSGADTQYF.

The chain recombines TRBV11-3 with TRBJ2-2, with 11 nucleotides matching TRBD1. This CDR3 is built from 16 residues. From germline, CDR1 is SGHNT and CDR2 YENEEA. J gave up 2 bases and V 5 bases, and 4 bases lay outside the gene matches. CDR3 DNA: TGTGCCAGCAGCCCCGGGACAGGGGGAAACACCGGGGAGCTGTTTTTT. It encodes CASSPGTGGNTGELFF.

This clone was counted a single time. This chain links TRBV28 with TRBJ1-5; 7 nucleotides match TRBD1. CDR1 is MDHEN and CDR2 is SYDVKM in the germline V gene. The V gene end was trimmed by 4 bases and the J gene end by 4 bases; junction bases not matched to a gene: 19. The CDR3 length is 19 residues. The CDR3 protein is CASSSSGQKESALNQPQHF. The CDR3 nucleotides read TGTGCCAGCAGTTCATCGGGACAGAAAGAATCAGCCCTGAATCAGCCCCAGCATTTT.

V is TRBV4-1 and J is TRBJ1-1; no firm D call. V lost 4 bases and J 5 bases, leaving 14 bases between the germline ends. This CDR3 is built from 14 residues. Germline V lookup: CDR1 MGHRA, CDR2 YSYEKL. The CDR3 loop reads CASSPPLERTEAFF. In nucleotides, the CDR3 is TGCGCCAGCAGCCCGCCCCTAGAGAGAACTGAAGCTTTCTTT.

The chain carries TRBV10-1 and TRBJ1-2, with unresolved D. Per the germline V gene, CDR1 is WNHNN and CDR2 is SYGVQD (reference sequence). Trimming left V 3 bases short and J 2 bases short, with 7 bases between. The CDR3 is made up of 13 amino acids. The CDR3 spells CASSEAGNYGYTF. The CDR3 DNA reads TGCGCCAGCAGTGAAGCGGGAAACTATGGCTACACCTTC.

This chain links TRBV28 with TRBJ1-2; 7 bases map to TRBD1. Germline V lookup: CDR1 MDHEN, CDR2 SYDVKM. V lost 2 bases and J lost 4; bases outside the gene matches: 7. CDR3 size: 15 residues. The DNA for the CDR3 is TGTGCCAGCAGTTTAGGGCGTCAGGGGGGCTATGGCTACACCTTC. It yields the protein CASSLGRQGGYGYTF.

The chain employs TRBV2 and TRBJ2-2, with 8 bases fitting TRBD2. This CDR3 contains 15 residues. V lost 3 bases and J lost 5; bases outside the gene matches: 5. The germline CDR1 and CDR2 sequences are SNHLY and FYNNEI. This chain's CDR3 is CASSDGGGRTGELFF. Written as DNA, the CDR3 is TGTGCCAGCAGTGACGGGGGCGGGAGGACCGGGGAGCTGTTTTTT.

The chain links TRBV19 to TRBJ1-1, with D tentatively TRBD1 (5 bases). CDR3 size: 16 residues. The germline CDR1 and CDR2 sequences are LNHDA and SQIVND (reference sequence). Trimming cost V 3 bases and J 5 bases, with 19 bases left between them. In DNA form, the CDR3 reads TGTGCCAGTAGTATGGGCATGGCGGGGGTTGGGACTGAAGCTTTCTTT. This codes for CASSMGMAGVGTEAFF.

In DNA form, the CDR3 reads TGTGCCAGCAGCCCCGAGTGGCTCGGGACTAGCGTGACAGATACGCAGTATTTT. The encoded protein is CASSPEWLGTSVTDTQYF. The chain carries TRBV9 and TRBJ2-3; TRBD2 matches 10 bases. Trimming took 4 bases from V and 3 from J; bases not matched to a gene: 14. Looked up from germline, CDR1 is SGDLS and CDR2 is YYNGEE. The CDR3 is 18 residues long.

The chain couples TRBV27 to TRBJ2-3; 13 nucleotides agree with TRBD2. The germline CDR1 and CDR2 sequences are MNHEY and SMNVEV (reference sequence). This CDR3 is 16 amino acids long. Trimming at V came to 6 bases and at J to 4 bases, leaving 7 bases not matched to a gene. CDR3 sequence: CASSDSTSGGSDTQYF. The DNA of the CDR3 is TGTGCCAGCAGCGACTCGACTAGCGGGGGGTCAGATACGCAGTATTTT.

The chain combines TRBV14 with TRBJ2-1; weak D call: TRBD1 (6 bases). This CDR3 comprises 13 residues. CDR1 is SGHDN, CDR2 FVKESK, per germline. Trimming removed 4 bases at V and 6 bases at J, with 10 bases between. CDR3 coding DNA: TGTGCCAGCAGCCGGGGGCTAGTCAATGAGCAGTTCTTC. It translates to CASSRGLVNEQFF.

The chain is built from TRBV11-2 and TRBJ2-7, with 7 positions matching TRBD1. The J segment lost 0 bases and the V segment lost 5 bases, leaving 4 bases of the junction unmatched. The CDR3 contains 14 residues. From germline, CDR1 is SGHAT and CDR2 FQNNGV. As DNA, the CDR3 is TGTGCCAGCAGCCAGACAGGGTTCTCCTACGAGCAGTACTTC. This gives the protein CASSQTGFSYEQYF.

The rearrangement joins TRBV6-6 to TRBJ1-4; tentatively, D is TRBD1 (6 bases). Deletions cut 7 bases from V and 6 bases from J, with 18 bases between. Germline values: CDR1 MNHNY, CDR2 SVGAGI (reference sequence). This CDR3 has 15 amino acids. CDR3 loop: CASKLGGATDEKLFF. CDR3 DNA sequence: TGTGCCAGCAAGTTGGGGGGGGCAACAGATGAAAAACTGTTTTTT.

This chain connects TRBV27 to TRBJ2-7, with 7 bases that match TRBD1. Germline values: CDR1 MNHEY, CDR2 SMNVEV (reference sequence). This CDR3 comprises 14 residues. J lost 1 base, V lost 6 bases, and 6 bases had no gene match. CDR3 sequence (DNA): TGTGCCAGCAGATCTAGACAGGGTTCCTACGAGCAGTACTTC. Its protein is CASRSRQGSYEQYF.

This rearrangement joins TRBV28 to TRBJ1-2; D gene unclear. Trimming shortened V by 2 bases and J by 6 bases, and 7 bases separated the two germline ends. Looked up from germline, CDR1 is MDHEN and CDR2 is SYDVKM. This CDR3 has 12 amino acids. The DNA for the CDR3 is TGTGCCAGCAGTTTAATTACTCATGGCTACACCTTC. Translated, it gives CASSLITHGYTF.

The chain carries TRBV6-5 and TRBJ1-2; 8 nucleotides match TRBD1. The CDR3 spans 12 residues. The germline V gene has CDR1 MNHEY and CDR2 SVGAGI. After removal of 7 bases from V and 4 bases from J, the junction contained 2 bases not matched to a gene. Here the CDR3 DNA reads TGTGCCAGCAAACAGGGGGGCTATGGCTACACCTTC. Translated: CASKQGGYGYTF.

The rearrangement uses TRBV7-9 and TRBJ2-7, with 10 nucleotides matching TRBD1. The V segment lost 6 bases and the J segment 3 bases; nucleotides outside the gene matches: 5. Germline V lookup: CDR1 SEHNR, CDR2 FQNEAQ (reference sequence). This CDR3 is 14 amino acids long. The CDR3 DNA sequence: TGTGCCAGCAGTTACCGGACAGGGGGCTACGAGCAGTACTTC. It codes for CASSYRTGGYEQYF.

The chain recombines TRBV4-3 with TRBJ2-1, with D perhaps matching TRBD1 (6 bases). Germline V gene sequence: CDR1 LGHNA, CDR2 YSLEER. Trimming took off 0 bases at V and 12 bases at J, with 12 bases between the two ends. The CDR3 length is 13 residues. The CDR3 protein is CASSQEVSDRQFF. In DNA, the CDR3 is TGCGCCAGCAGCCAAGAAGTTTCGGACAGGCAGTTCTTC.

The V and J genes are TRBV30 and TRBJ1-3; tentative D call: TRBD1 (5 bases). Germline V CDR1 and CDR2: GTSNPN, SVGIG (reference sequence). The CDR3 has 14 residues. V was pared by 3 bases and J by 1 base, with 10 bases between. The CDR3 DNA reads TGTGCCTGGAGCCCAGGGTTTTCTGGAAACACCATATATTTT. It encodes CAWSPGFSGNTIYF.